The clone carrying this T cell receptor beta chain was counted many times. The target antigen is unknown. Previously, flow cytometry had revealed CD8+CD57+ cell expansion in the patients chosen for sequencing. These data are taken from a study of CD8+CD57+ T cells in acquired aplastic anemia. Overall study findings and caveats: CD8+ Simpson's diversity did not differ significantly between patients and controls.

This CDR3 region has 16 residues. The germline CDR1 and CDR2 sequences are MGHDK and SYGVNS. With V trimmed by 5 bases and J by 4 bases, 8 bases remained unmatched. Using genomic DNA as the template, TCR beta VDJ and CDR3 profiling was carried out. TCRdb independently ran MiXCR on the reads; one entry per CDR3 protein. This sample has roughly 500,000 distinct CDR3 sequences, with around a third found just once. The chain employs TRBV25-1 and TRBJ2-5; 12 nucleotides align to TRBD2. The receptor comes from a human donor with aplastic anemia. The sample comprised sorted CD4+, CD8+, or CD8+CD57+ T cells (not recorded which) from PBMCs. The CDR3 region has the DNA TGTGCCAGCAGTCGGGCTAGCGGGAGGGAGAGAGAGACCCAGTACTTC. Translating gives CASSRASGRERETQYF.